What follows describes a single T cell receptor beta chain. The data belong to a study of cytomegalovirus exposure and HLA in healthy donors. CDR1 is GTSNPN, CDR2 SVGIG, per germline (reference sequence). This CDR3 region has 16 residues. Trimming pared 0 bases from V and 0 bases from J, leaving 9 bases between. PCR was performed using 60 Vbeta and 13 Jbeta primers. TCRdb keeps only in-frame clones here, not all; method: immunoSEQ multiplex PCR. The sample lists some 150,000 clones, approximately 88% occurring once. This chain joins TRBV30 and TRBJ2-6, with D possibly being TRBD1 (6 bases). The sample comprised PBMCs. The TCR originated in a young woman in good health and CMV-seronegative. CDR3 nucleotide sequence: TGTGCCTGGAGTGTACCAGGGGTCTCTGGGGCCAACGTCCTGACTTTC. Translating it yields CAWSVPGVSGANVLTF. Complete variable domain (other parts from reference TRBV30 and TRBJ2-6): SQTIHQWPATLVQPVGSPLSLECTVEGTSNPNLYWYRQAAGRGLQLLFYSVGIGQISSEVPQNLSASRPQDRQFILSSKKLLLSDSGFYLCAWSVPGVSGANVLTFGAGSRLTVL.